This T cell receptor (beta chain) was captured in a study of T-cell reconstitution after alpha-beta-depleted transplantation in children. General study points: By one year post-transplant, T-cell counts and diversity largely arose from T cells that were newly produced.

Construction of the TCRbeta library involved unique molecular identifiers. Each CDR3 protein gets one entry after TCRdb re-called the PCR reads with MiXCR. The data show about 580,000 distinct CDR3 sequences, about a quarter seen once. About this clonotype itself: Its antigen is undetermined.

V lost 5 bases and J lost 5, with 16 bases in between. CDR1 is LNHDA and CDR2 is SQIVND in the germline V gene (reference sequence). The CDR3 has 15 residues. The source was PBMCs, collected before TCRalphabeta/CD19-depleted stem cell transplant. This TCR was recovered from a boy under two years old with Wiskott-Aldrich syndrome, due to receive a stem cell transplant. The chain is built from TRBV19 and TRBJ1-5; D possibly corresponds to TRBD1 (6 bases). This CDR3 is CASSYSGPGDQPQHF. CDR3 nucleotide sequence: TGTGCCAGTAGTTACTCGGGGCCAGGGGATCAGCCCCAGCATTTT.